This TCR beta chain derives from a study of monozygotic twins with cystic fibrosis. Broader study findings: Monozygotic CF twin pairs shared significantly more nucleotide-identical clonotypes than unrelated CF individuals did. In 13 of 16 pairs, V gene usage was closest to the co-twin's.

TCRdb keeps only in-frame clones here, not all; method: immunoSEQ multiplex PCR. The data contain about 22,000 clones, 97% of them seen just once; the ten biggest clones take up around 0.14%. Turning to this clone: The antigen is undetermined.

Germline V gives CDR1 LNHDA, CDR2 SQIVND (reference sequence). With 6 bases removed from V and 5 bases from J, the gap between germline ends came to 10 bases. The CDR3 has 12 amino acids. The sequence came from a girl between 10 and 17 years old with cystic fibrosis. Sequenced: blood. J is TRBJ2-5 and V is TRBV19; D possibly matches TRBD1 or TRBD2 (5 bases each). CDR3 bases: TGTGCCAGTAGGGGGGATCGGGAGACCCAGTACTTC. It codes for CASRGDRETQYF.